Following are 31 T cell receptor beta chains from one sample sequenced in a study of T cell responses to AZD1222 COVID-19 vaccine. The method was immunoSEQ multiplex PCR; TCRdb's version includes in-frame clones alone and lacks a portion of them. The table has under 100,000 clones, just over 90% seen once. Sequenced here: peripheral blood, sampled on day 0 of MenACWY control vaccination. The receptor set was obtained from an adult in good health.

V gene TRBV27 combines with J gene TRBJ1-5, with D perhaps TRBD1 (5 bases). V gave up 5 bases and J gave up 1 base, with 12 bases separating them. This CDR3 comprises 15 residues. Germline loops: CDR1 MNHEY, CDR2 SMNVEV (reference sequence). The chain's CDR3 is CASSPIGASNQPQHF. Here the CDR3 DNA reads TGTGCCAGCAGTCCAATAGGGGCCAGCAATCAGCCCCAGCATTTT.

The chain links TRBV5-5 to TRBJ2-2; 13 bases fit TRBD2. The CDR3 contains 20 residues. V shed 4 bases and J 0 bases; nucleotides not matched to a gene: 12. CDR1 and CDR2 from the germline V gene are SGHKS and YYEKEE (reference sequence). The CDR3 region has the DNA TGTGCCAGCAGCCCAGAACTAGCGGGGGGGCCGTTCGCGAACACCGGGGAGCTGTTTTTT. It codes for CASSPELAGGPFANTGELFF.

The chain couples TRBV10-3 to TRBJ1-5; TRBD1 might be the D (5 bases). The germline V gene has CDR1 ENHRY and CDR2 SYGVKD. V lost 6 bases to trimming and J lost 5 bases, with 14 bases between them. This CDR3 is built from 14 residues. CDR3 sequence (DNA): TGTGCCATCAGCCTGGACATCCGCGATCAGCCCCAGCATTTT. It encodes CAISLDIRDQPQHF.

This chain uses TRBV2 with TRBJ2-3; D perhaps matches TRBD1 (6 bases). This CDR3 is 16 amino acids long. Trimming cost V 1 base and J 0 bases, with 11 bases left between them. From germline, CDR1 is SNHLY and CDR2 FYNNEI. The CDR3: CASSEGVQGSTDTQYF. In DNA form, the CDR3 reads TGTGCCAGCAGTGAAGGGGTTCAGGGGAGCACAGATACGCAGTATTTT.

This sequence joins TRBV7-9 and TRBJ2-7; possibly TRBD1 for D (6 bases). The CDR3 runs to 14 residues. The germline V gene has CDR1 SEHNR and CDR2 FQNEAQ (reference sequence). V gave up 2 bases and J gave up 2 bases, with 10 bases separating them. CDR3 nucleotides: TGTGCCAGCAGCTTATCCAGGGGCCCCTACGAGCAGTACTTC. It translates to CASSLSRGPYEQYF.

This clone has only one observation. The chain uses TRBV28 and TRBJ1-3; unclear D gene. Trimming pared 2 bases from V and 4 bases from J, leaving 9 bases between. Germline V gene sequence: CDR1 MDHEN, CDR2 SYDVKM. This CDR3 has 14 residues. The CDR3 spells CASSLQVRGNTIYF. In DNA form, the CDR3 reads TGTGCCAGCAGTTTACAGGTTAGAGGAAACACCATATATTTT.

The genes are TRBV2 and TRBJ2-1; perhaps TRBD2 as D (5 bases). This CDR3 has 13 amino acids. Germline CDR1 and CDR2: SNHLY and FYNNEI. The germline V and J ends were trimmed by 3 bases and 9 bases, with 12 bases remaining between them. The CDR3, as DNA: TGTGCCAGCAGTGATGGCGGGCTGAGTGAGCAGTTCTTC. The encoded protein is CASSDGGLSEQFF.

This chain uses TRBV6-6 with TRBJ2-2; 9 bases are a match to TRBD1. CDR3 length equals 16 residues. Germline CDR1 is MNHNY and CDR2 is SVGAGI (reference sequence). V was pared by 7 bases and J by 6 bases, with 12 bases of the junction left unmatched. This chain's CDR3 is CASNTGTGIRAGELFF. CDR3 bases: TGTGCCAGCAATACCGGGACAGGGATTAGAGCCGGGGAGCTGTTTTTT.

This clone was picked up one time. The V call is TRBV10-3, the J call TRBJ1-1; 9 bases agree with TRBD1. Per the germline V gene, CDR1 is ENHRY and CDR2 is SYGVKD. This CDR3 is 13 amino acids long. V shed 4 bases, J shed 6 bases, and the junction held 3 bases outside the gene matches. CDR3: CAISGDRVAEAFF. CDR3 sequence (DNA): TGTGCCATCAGTGGGGACAGGGTCGCTGAAGCTTTCTTT.

The chain employs TRBV11-2 and TRBJ2-3; TRBD1 matches at 8 bases. J was trimmed by 8 bases and V by 0 bases; bases with no gene match: 4. The germline gives CDR1 SGHAT, CDR2 FQNNGV. The CDR3 covers 14 residues. CDR3 residues: CASSLDGQGGTQYF. The CDR3, as DNA: TGTGCCAGCAGCTTAGATGGACAGGGCGGTACGCAGTATTTT. Supplemented by reference TRBV11-2 and TRBJ2-3, the full variable domain reads EAGVAQSPRYKIIEKRQSVAFWCNPISGHATLYWYQQILGQGPKLLIQFQNNGVVDDSQLPKDRFSAERLKGVDSTLKIQPAKLEDSAVYLCASSLDGQGGTQYFGPGTRLTVL.

The V gene is TRBV3-1 (or the pseudogene TRBV3-2), the J gene TRBJ2-7, with D possibly TRBD2 on 5 matching bases. CDR1 and CDR2 from the germline V gene are LGHDT and YNNKEL (reference sequence). CDR3 length: 17 amino acids. V was cut by 1 base and J by 0 bases, with 16 bases left in between. The CDR3 region is CASSQGLWGVGSYEQYF. The CDR3, as DNA: TGTGCCAGCAGCCAAGGTCTGTGGGGAGTTGGCTCCTACGAGCAGTACTTC.

The chain couples TRBV7-3 to TRBJ1-3; D is ambiguous. CDR1 is SGHTA, CDR2 FQGTGA, per germline. Trimming pared 0 bases from V and 0 bases from J, leaving 6 bases between. This CDR3 has 15 residues. In DNA, the CDR3 is TGTGCCAGCAGCTTAACAGGGTCCTCTGGAAACACCATATATTTT. Protein: CASSLTGSSGNTIYF.

This clone was found once. This sequence joins TRBV29-1 and TRBJ1-4; a possible D gene is TRBD1 (6 bases). Germline V CDR1 and CDR2: SQVTM, ANQGSEA. This CDR3 spans 14 amino acids. Trimming took off 0 bases at V and 7 bases at J, with 12 bases between the two ends. The CDR3 spells CSVEDRGAREKLFF. In nucleotides, the CDR3 is TGCAGCGTTGAAGATAGGGGGGCGCGTGAAAAACTGTTTTTT.

The rearrangement joins TRBV11-2 to TRBJ2-2, with D tentatively TRBD2 (5 bases). CDR3 length: 15 amino acids. Germline CDR1 and CDR2: SGHAT and FQNNGV. Deletions cut 5 bases from V and 1 base from J, with 11 bases between. CDR3 in amino acids: CASSTLAVNTGELFF. The CDR3 region has the DNA TGTGCCAGCAGCACGCTAGCAGTGAACACCGGGGAGCTGTTTTTT.

The count of this clone is one. The genes are TRBV11-1 and TRBJ2-7; D remains ambiguous. Trimming removed 1 base at V and 0 bases at J, with 7 bases between. The length of the CDR3 is 14 residues. Per germline, CDR1 SGHAT and CDR2 FQDESV (reference sequence). This CDR3 is CASSLGLTSYEQYF. CDR3 coding DNA: TGTGCCAGCAGCTTAGGCCTAACCTCCTACGAGCAGTACTTC.

The V gene is TRBV19, the J gene TRBJ2-7; possible D gene TRBD2, 7 bases. V was trimmed by 6 bases and J by 2 bases, leaving 17 bases between them. CDR1 is LNHDA, CDR2 SQIVND, per germline (reference sequence). CDR3 length: 15 residues. CDR3 in amino acids: CASRQAGQNPYEQYF. The CDR3 DNA sequence: TGTGCCAGTAGGCAAGCGGGACAAAACCCCTACGAGCAGTACTTC.

This clone has only one observation. V usage is TRBV28 and J usage is TRBJ2-5, with 10 bases fitting TRBD2. V shed 5 bases and J 5 bases; nucleotides not matched to a gene: 8. Per germline, CDR1 MDHEN and CDR2 SYDVKM. CDR3 length: 15 residues. The CDR3 DNA reads TGTGCCAGCAGTCCCCCGCTAGCGGGGGCCGAGACCCAGTACTTC. This encodes CASSPPLAGAETQYF.

The chain recombines TRBV6-2 or TRBV6-3 with TRBJ1-5; D unclear. Per the germline V gene, CDR1 is MNHEY and CDR2 is SVGEGT. The V gene lost 0 bases and the J gene lost 7 bases, with 10 bases spanning the gap. The CDR3 has 14 amino acids. The CDR3, as DNA: TGTGCCAGCAGTTACTCGACCGGGAAGCAGCCCCAGCATTTT. Residues: CASSYSTGKQPQHF.

In nucleotides, the CDR3 is TGTGCCAGCAGGTTCACAGGAATTTCCTACGAGCAGTACTTC. It specifies CASRFTGISYEQYF. This chain uses TRBV2 with TRBJ2-7; a possible D gene is TRBD1 (5 bases). The CDR3 runs to 14 residues. Trimming pared 6 bases from V and 1 base from J, leaving 13 bases between. Germline values: CDR1 SNHLY, CDR2 FYNNEI.

The genes are TRBV28 and TRBJ2-7; D is possibly TRBD1 (6 bases). Germline V gives CDR1 MDHEN, CDR2 SYDVKM. The germline V and J ends were trimmed by 3 bases and 1 base, with 19 bases remaining between them. The CDR3 consists of 17 residues. The CDR3 protein is CASSFRPMDRTSYEQYF. The CDR3 DNA is TGTGCCAGCAGTTTCCGCCCTATGGACAGAACATCCTACGAGCAGTACTTC.

V and J are TRBV6-5 and TRBJ1-2; 7 bases agree with TRBD1. The CDR3 totals 14 residues. The germline V gene encodes CDR1 MNHEY and CDR2 SVGAGI. V lost 1 base, J lost 3 bases, and 2 bases stayed unmatched. CDR3 amino acids: CASSYFGTDYGYTF. The CDR3, as DNA: TGTGCCAGCAGTTACTTCGGGACAGACTATGGCTACACCTTC.

CDR3 loop: CASTLSGPPGAYEQYF. CDR3 DNA: TGTGCCAGTACTCTCTCGGGACCCCCGGGCGCTTACGAGCAGTACTTC. The chain couples TRBV19 to TRBJ2-7, with D possibly being TRBD1 or TRBD2 (5 bases each). The CDR3 length is 16 residues. Germline V gene sequence: CDR1 LNHDA, CDR2 SQIVND (reference sequence). Trimming removed 7 bases from V and 4 bases from J, with 23 bases in between.

The chain joins TRBV28 to TRBJ1-2, with 9 bases aligning to TRBD1. Germline CDR1 is MDHEN and CDR2 is SYDVKM. The length of the CDR3 is 18 residues. The V and J ends lost 4 bases and 7 bases, in that order; junction bases with no gene match: 19. The CDR3 sequence is CASSSATGQGLSRGGYTF. CDR3 nucleotides: TGTGCCAGCAGTTCTGCCACGGGACAGGGCCTTTCTCGGGGTGGCTACACCTTC.

The chain recombines TRBV10-2 with TRBJ2-5, with D perhaps given as TRBD1 or TRBD2 (5 bases each). Trimming removed 6 bases at V and 1 base at J, with 9 bases between. The CDR3 extends over 13 amino acids. CDR1 and CDR2 (germline): WSHSY, SAAADI. CDR3 amino acids: CASRRDGQETQYF. CDR3 sequence (DNA): TGCGCCAGCAGAAGGGACGGCCAAGAGACCCAGTACTTC.

The V gene is TRBV28, the J gene TRBJ1-3; tentatively, D is TRBD1 (5 bases). Germline V gives CDR1 MDHEN, CDR2 SYDVKM. Trimming pared 1 base from V and 3 bases from J, leaving 16 bases between. The CDR3 totals 17 residues. As DNA, the CDR3 is TGTGCCAGCAGTTTATTCGGTGGGGGACTTGGTGGAAACACCATATATTTT. Protein sequence: CASSLFGGGLGGNTIYF. Supplemented by reference TRBV28 and TRBJ1-3, the full variable domain reads DVKVTQSSRYLVKRTGEKVFLECVQDMDHENMFWYRQDPGLGLRLIYFSYDVKMKEKGDIPEGYSVSREKKERFSLILESASTNQTSMYLCASSLFGGGLGGNTIYFGEGSWLTVV.

The V call is TRBV24-1, the J call TRBJ2-1, with TRBD1 matching 7 bases. The J segment lost 7 bases and the V segment lost 1 base, leaving 6 bases of the junction unmatched. The CDR3 extends over 15 amino acids. Per germline, CDR1 KGHDR and CDR2 SFDVKD. The CDR3 DNA reads TGTGCCACCAGTGATTTAGGGGGCCCTAGTAATGAGCAGTTCTTC. It specifies CATSDLGGPSNEQFF.

The table lists this clone with a few counts. The gene calls are TRBV7-9 and TRBJ2-3; D uncertain. CDR1 is SEHNR and CDR2 is FQNEAQ in the germline V gene (reference sequence). The CDR3 totals 12 residues. Trimming removed 3 bases from V and 6 bases from J, with 7 bases in between. The chain's CDR3 is CASSLMGDTQYF. CDR3 coding DNA: TGTGCCAGCAGCTTGATGGGGGATACGCAGTATTTT.

The rearrangement uses TRBV19 and TRBJ1-1, with D possibly matching TRBD1 (5 bases). Germline CDR1 reads LNHDA; CDR2 reads SQIVND (reference sequence). The CDR3 spans 14 residues. V was cut by 3 bases and J by 0 bases, with 8 bases left in between. In DNA, the CDR3 is TGTGCCAGTAGTATTTTAGGGGTGAACACTGAAGCTTTCTTT. This encodes CASSILGVNTEAFF.

The chain recombines TRBV6-2 or TRBV6-3 with TRBJ2-2; 13 bases map to TRBD2. Germline loops: CDR1 MNHEY, CDR2 SVGEGT. Unmatched junction bases numbered 9, after V lost 6 bases and J lost 5 bases. The CDR3 spans 17 residues. CDR3 DNA sequence: TGTGCCAGCAGCCGCCCCGGACTAGCGGGAGTTACCGGGGAGCTGTTTTTT. Amino acids: CASSRPGLAGVTGELFF.

This chain connects TRBV5-5 to TRBJ2-3, with D possibly TRBD1 on 5 matching bases. The CDR3 loop spans 12 amino acids. Trimming took off 2 bases at V and 11 bases at J, with 12 bases between the two ends. Looked up from germline, CDR1 is SGHKS and CDR2 is YYEKEE (reference sequence). The CDR3 region has the DNA TGTGCCAGCAGCTTAGGACACCATCTGCAGTATTTT. Residues: CASSLGHHLQYF.

The chain has TRBV5-1 and TRBJ2-1; the D is unclear. Deletions cut 7 bases from V and 4 bases from J, with 18 bases between. CDR1 and CDR2 from the germline V gene are SGHRS and YFSETQ. The CDR3 runs to 15 residues. Here the CDR3 DNA reads TGCGCCAGCGCACTTGACGGGTCCGATTACAATGAGCAGTTCTTC. Translation: CASALDGSDYNEQFF.